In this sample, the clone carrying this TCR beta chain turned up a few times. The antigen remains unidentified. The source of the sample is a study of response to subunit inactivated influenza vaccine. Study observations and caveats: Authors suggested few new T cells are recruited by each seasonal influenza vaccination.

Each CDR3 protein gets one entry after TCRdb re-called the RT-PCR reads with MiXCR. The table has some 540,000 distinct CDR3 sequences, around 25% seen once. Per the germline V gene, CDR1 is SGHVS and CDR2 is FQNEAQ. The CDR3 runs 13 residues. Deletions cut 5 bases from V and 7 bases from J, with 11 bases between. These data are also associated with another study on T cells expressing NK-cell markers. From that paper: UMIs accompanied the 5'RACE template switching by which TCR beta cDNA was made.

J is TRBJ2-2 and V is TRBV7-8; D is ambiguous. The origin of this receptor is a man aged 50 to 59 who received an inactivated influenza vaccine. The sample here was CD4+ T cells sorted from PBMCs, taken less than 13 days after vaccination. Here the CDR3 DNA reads TGTGCCAGCAGCCCGCCTTCGGGCGGGGAGCTGTTTTTT. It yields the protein CASSPPSGGELFF.